The 19 T cell receptor beta chains below were found in one sample sequenced in a study of blood T cell repertoires in COVID-19. Profiling relied on immunoSEQ multiplex PCR, and the TCRdb table lists in-frame clones only, not all of them. The table lists about 90,000 clones, roughly four fifths of them singletons, with 10% to 15% in the top ten. The sequenced material came from peripheral blood. The receptors stem from a human donor in a cohort sampled during active COVID-19.

The chain carries TRBV7-2 and TRBJ1-4, with TRBD1 identical over 9 bases. V shed 5 bases and J 5 bases; nucleotides not matched to a gene: 6. CDR3 size: 15 residues. Germline V gene data show CDR1 as SGHTA and CDR2 as FQGNSA. CDR3 sequence (DNA): TGTGCCAGCAGCACCCACAGGGGGCGAAATGAAAAACTGTTTTTT. This encodes CASSTHRGRNEKLFF.

The rearrangement joins TRBV6-1 to TRBJ2-7; TRBD1 is a possible D gene (5 bases). Germline CDR1 is MNHNS and CDR2 is SASEGT. V was pared by 4 bases and J by 6 bases, with 25 bases between. The CDR3 is 17 residues long. The CDR3 spells CASSGPIGALDSAEQYF. The CDR3 DNA sequence: TGTGCCAGCAGTGGCCCCATTGGGGCCCTAGACTCCGCCGAGCAGTACTTC.

The chain carries TRBV4-1 and TRBJ2-6, with D possibly matching TRBD1 (5 bases). The CDR3 is 16 residues long. Germline CDR1 reads MGHRA; CDR2 reads YSYEKL. V lost 0 bases and J lost 2, with 8 bases in between. CDR3 region: CASSQEKGAGANVLTF. The CDR3 coding sequence is TGCGCCAGCAGCCAAGAGAAAGGGGCTGGGGCCAACGTCCTGACTTTC.

The table lists this clone with a few counts. The V call is TRBV11-2, the J call TRBJ2-7; D is unresolved. Looked up from germline, CDR1 is SGHAT and CDR2 is FQNNGV. The CDR3 covers 13 residues. Trimming shortened V by 0 bases and J by 6 bases, and 9 bases separated the two germline ends. The CDR3, as DNA: TGTGCCAGCAGCTTAGATCGGGTAGGCGAGCAGTACTTC. Translating it yields CASSLDRVGEQYF.

The chain is built from TRBV5-1 and TRBJ2-5, with 8 bases aligning to TRBD1. Germline values: CDR1 SGHRS, CDR2 YFSETQ. This CDR3 has 13 residues. Unmatched junction bases numbered 4, after V lost 8 bases and J lost 1 base. CDR3 region: CASTGQAQETQYF. The CDR3 DNA sequence: TGCGCCAGTACGGGACAGGCCCAAGAGACCCAGTACTTC.

This chain connects TRBV27 to TRBJ2-7; TRBD1 agrees at 7 bases. Losses at the gene ends were 4 bases for V and 3 bases for J; bases not matched to a gene: 6. The CDR3 contains 14 residues. Germline lookup yields CDR1 MNHEY and CDR2 SMNVEV (reference sequence). CDR3: CASSWGQRNYEQYF. CDR3 nucleotides: TGTGCCAGCAGTTGGGGACAGAGGAACTACGAGCAGTACTTC.

The rearrangement joins TRBV7-9 to TRBJ2-7; 12 bases align to TRBD2. Germline-derived CDR1 and CDR2 are SEHNR and FQNEAQ (reference sequence). The J segment lost 5 bases and the V segment lost 4 bases, leaving 6 bases of the junction unmatched. CDR3 length: 15 residues. The CDR3 is CASSSTTSGGHEQYF. CDR3 nucleotide sequence: TGTGCCAGCAGCTCAACGACTAGCGGGGGTCACGAGCAGTACTTC.

The gene calls are TRBV6-2 or TRBV6-3 and TRBJ2-1; maybe TRBD2 (5 bases). This CDR3 spans 17 amino acids. Trimming pared 6 bases from V and 1 base from J, leaving 19 bases between. CDR1 is MNHEY and CDR2 is SVGEGT in the germline V gene. CDR3 loop: CASSYQIGGRSYNEQFF. The CDR3 bases are TGTGCCAGCAGCTATCAGATTGGAGGAAGGTCCTACAATGAGCAGTTCTTC.

This chain connects TRBV3-1 (or the pseudogene TRBV3-2) to TRBJ1-2; the D gene is possibly TRBD1 (6 bases). Trimming removed 1 base at V and 5 bases at J, with 11 bases between. Looked up from germline, CDR1 is LGHDT and CDR2 is YNNKEL (reference sequence). The CDR3 length is 14 residues. CDR3 coding DNA: TGTGCCAGCAGCCAAGGCAGGGGATGGTATGGCTACACCTTC. The encoded protein is CASSQGRGWYGYTF.

The rearrangement links TRBV4-3 to TRBJ1-2; no firm D call. Germline values: CDR1 LGHNA, CDR2 YSLEER. CDR3 length equals 13 residues. V shed 0 bases and J shed 8 bases, with 10 bases lying between them. The CDR3 is CASSQDIARGYTF. In nucleotides, the CDR3 is TGCGCCAGCAGCCAAGATATTGCGCGGGGCTACACCTTC.

The chain recombines TRBV6-5 with TRBJ1-2, with D possibly being TRBD1 (5 bases). Germline-derived CDR1 and CDR2 are MNHEY and SVGAGI. Trimming stripped 2 bases from V and 7 bases from J, with 14 bases between. The CDR3 totals 14 residues. The CDR3 sequence is CASSYTGGNFGYTF. DNA of the CDR3: TGTGCCAGCAGTTACACGGGGGGTAATTTTGGCTACACCTTC.

This chain connects TRBV7-8 to TRBJ2-3; TRBD2 matches at 10 bases. The CDR3 has 15 residues. Looked up from germline, CDR1 is SGHVS and CDR2 is FQNEAQ. Unmatched junction bases numbered 5, after V lost 3 bases and J lost 5 bases. CDR3 coding DNA: TGTGCCAGCAGCTTCGGACTAGCGGTTAGAGATACGCAGTATTTT. It is translated as CASSFGLAVRDTQYF.

The V call is TRBV19, the J call TRBJ2-5; the match to TRBD2 covers 9 bases. The CDR3 extends over 14 amino acids. The germline gives CDR1 LNHDA, CDR2 SQIVND (reference sequence). V dropped 5 bases and J dropped 4; count of bases not matched to a gene: 5. The CDR3 is CASSAGLAGETQYF. As DNA, the CDR3 is TGTGCCAGTAGTGCGGGACTAGCTGGAGAGACCCAGTACTTC.

This clone was observed a handful of times. The rearrangement links TRBV18 to TRBJ1-1; D possibly corresponds to TRBD1 (6 bases). V dropped 4 bases and J dropped 7 bases, with 16 bases sitting between them. The CDR3 loop spans 14 amino acids. The V gene's germline CDR1 is KGHSH and CDR2 LQKENI. DNA for the CDR3: TGTGCCAGCTCACAGATGGACACAGGGAGTGAAGCTTTCTTT. It translates to CASSQMDTGSEAFF.

The V call is TRBV7-3, the J call TRBJ2-3, with D unclear. Germline lookup yields CDR1 SGHTA and CDR2 FQGTGA. This CDR3 has 15 amino acids. V lost 4 bases to trimming and J lost 0 bases, with 11 bases between them. The CDR3 DNA is TGTGCCAGCAGCTCACGAGGCCCGAGCACAGATACGCAGTATTTT. Translation gives CASSSRGPSTDTQYF.

The V call is TRBV5-1, the J call TRBJ1-2, with a weak D call TRBD1 (6 bases). V was trimmed by 5 bases and J by 2 bases, leaving 13 bases between them. Germline CDR1 reads SGHRS; CDR2 reads YFSETQ. The CDR3 sequence is 14 residues long. Written as DNA, the CDR3 is TGCGCCAGCAGGCCTAGGACAGCCAACTATGGCTACACCTTC. This translates into CASRPRTANYGYTF.

This chain uses TRBV4-2 with TRBJ2-3; 8 positions match TRBD2. Trimming removed 0 bases from V and 5 bases from J; junction bases left unmatched: 13. This CDR3 is 18 amino acids long. Germline V gene data show CDR1 as LGHNA and CDR2 as YNFKEQ. The CDR3 reads CASSQDRLTSVTVDTQYF. The CDR3 nucleotides are TGTGCCAGCAGCCAAGATAGGCTGACTAGCGTCACGGTAGATACGCAGTATTTT.

Only a few counts were recorded for this clone. The chain carries TRBV27 and TRBJ1-2; TRBD1 is a possible D gene (6 bases). Germline V lookup: CDR1 MNHEY, CDR2 SMNVEV (reference sequence). The CDR3 is made up of 14 amino acids. Trimming cost V 1 base and J 3 bases, with 9 bases left between them. The CDR3 region has the DNA TGTGCCAGCAGTTTATTAGCAGGGGACTATGGCTACACCTTC. The encoded protein is CASSLLAGDYGYTF.

The chain recombines TRBV5-4 with TRBJ1-6; tentative D call: TRBD1 (6 bases). This CDR3 comprises 15 residues. Deletions cut 0 bases from V and 9 bases from J, with 13 bases between. The germline V gene encodes CDR1 SGHNT and CDR2 YYREEE (reference sequence). CDR3: CASSLVGAGGSPLHF. In DNA form, the CDR3 reads TGTGCCAGCAGCTTGGTGGGGGCGGGGGGTTCACCCCTCCACTTT.